This T cell receptor beta chain was observed in a study of blood T cell repertoires in COVID-19. The CDR3 totals 14 residues. Trimming removed 11 bases from V and 3 bases from J; junction bases left unmatched: 12. Germline V CDR1 and CDR2: LNHDA, SQIVND (reference sequence). The method was immunoSEQ multiplex PCR; TCRdb's version includes in-frame clones alone and lacks a portion of them. The sample lists about 24,000 clones; around 90% were seen once. This clonotype was sampled from a woman aged 70 to 79 with active COVID-19. Specimen: peripheral blood. This sequence joins TRBV19 and TRBJ1-2; 7 positions agree with TRBD1. CDR3 nucleotides: TGTGCCGGGAAAACAGGGGCCTCCGACTATGGCTACACCTTC. It encodes CAGKTGASDYGYTF.